One and the same sample provided the 6 T cell receptor beta chains below, sequenced in a study of T cell responses to AZD1222 COVID-19 vaccine. Here immunoSEQ multiplex PCR was the method, and the copy in TCRdb shows in-frame clones only, minus some. The sample contains 130,000 to 150,000 clones, about 87% of which appear only once. This specimen consisted of peripheral blood, obtained on day 0 of AZD1222 vaccination. These receptors all stem from an adult in good health.

The chain uses TRBV6-5 and TRBJ1-3; no reliable D call. Trimming removed 5 bases at V and 0 bases at J, with 8 bases between. The germline gives CDR1 MNHEY, CDR2 SVGAGI. The CDR3 totals 14 residues. The CDR3 bases are TGTGCCAGCAGTACCACTGACTCTGGAAACACCATATATTTT. This translates into CASSTTDSGNTIYF.

The chain carries TRBV7-9 and TRBJ2-7; 9 bases are shared with TRBD1. V lost 4 bases, J lost 4 bases, and 14 bases stayed unmatched. The CDR3 length is 17 residues. The germline V gene has CDR1 SEHNR and CDR2 FQNEAQ (reference sequence). Here the CDR3 DNA reads TGTGCCAGCAGCTCGACGCTAACAGGGGGCAATAGATACGAGCAGTACTTC. Amino acids: CASSSTLTGGNRYEQYF.

With respect to this clone: The sample holds other DNA sequences that translate to the same CDR3. J is TRBJ1-6 and V is TRBV5-5; tentatively, D is TRBD1 (5 bases). V lost 4 bases to trimming and J lost 3 bases, with 8 bases between them. This CDR3 has 14 residues. The germline CDR1 and CDR2 sequences are SGHKS and YYEKEE (reference sequence). The CDR3 here is CASSPDSYNSPLHF. The CDR3 DNA follows: TGTGCCAGCAGCCCCGACAGCTATAATTCACCCCTCCACTTT.

The chain carries TRBV5-5 and TRBJ1-2; 7 nucleotides match TRBD1. CDR3 size: 14 residues. Losses at the gene ends were 6 bases for V and 2 bases for J; bases not matched to a gene: 7. Looked up from germline, CDR1 is SGHKS and CDR2 is YYEKEE (reference sequence). In DNA form, the CDR3 reads TGTGCCAGCACCTCGGGGACAGTAAACTATGGCTACACCTTC. As protein: CASTSGTVNYGYTF.

Here the CDR3 reads CASSQKLAGGTSTDTQYF. The CDR3 DNA sequence: TGTGCCAGCAGCCAAAAACTAGCGGGAGGAACTAGCACAGATACGCAGTATTTT. The genes are TRBV4-2 and TRBJ2-3; 12 positions agree with TRBD2. V gave up 2 bases and J gave up 0 bases; unmatched junction bases: 6. Germline values: CDR1 LGHNA, CDR2 YNFKEQ. The CDR3 is 18 residues long.

This sequence joins TRBV28 and TRBJ1-4, with TRBD1 as a possible D gene (6 bases). The CDR3 is made up of 13 amino acids. V gave up 8 bases and J gave up 6 bases, with 13 bases separating them. Germline assignment: CDR1 MDHEN and CDR2 SYDVKM. CDR3 DNA: TGTGCCAGCCGGGCGTGGACAGATGAAAAACTGTTTTTT. This gives the protein CASRAWTDEKLFF.